This entry lists 27 T cell receptor beta chains sequenced from one sample in a study of radiation and T cells in renal cell carcinoma. Time point here: blood 2 weeks post-SBRT. Stated treatment: 15 Gy SBRT to primary tumor, nephrectomy 4 weeks later. The method was immunoSEQ multiplex PCR; TCRdb's version includes in-frame clones alone and lacks a portion of them. Found here are just over 150,000 clones, roughly 87% of them singletons; the top ten hold approximately 13%. The starting material was blood, obtained from a patient whose treatment included radiotherapy and nephrectomy. These receptors were collected from a woman between 50 and 59 years old with renal cell carcinoma.

The rearrangement links TRBV7-9 to TRBJ2-7, with D unclear. In germline, CDR1 is SEHNR, CDR2 FQNEAQ (reference sequence). The CDR3 has 14 amino acids. V shed 5 bases and J shed 1 base, with 12 bases lying between them. In DNA, the CDR3 is TGTGCCAGCAGCCCCCGAGACACATCCTACGAGCAGTACTTC. Encoded protein: CASSPRDTSYEQYF.

The chain carries TRBV9 and TRBJ2-1, with 12 nucleotides matching TRBD1. V shed 4 bases, J shed 8 bases, and the junction held 7 bases outside the gene matches. This CDR3 is 15 amino acids long. From germline, CDR1 is SGDLS and CDR2 YYNGEE. In DNA, the CDR3 is TGTGCCAGCAGCTCGCGAGGGACAGGGGGCTATGAGCAGTTCTTC. It specifies CASSSRGTGGYEQFF.

The rearrangement uses TRBV4-2 and TRBJ2-7, with unresolved D. Germline CDR1 is LGHNA and CDR2 is YNFKEQ. V was cut by 0 bases and J by 2 bases, with 14 bases left in between. The CDR3 has 16 residues. CDR3 in amino acids: CASSQEELANPYEQYF. As DNA, the CDR3 is TGTGCCAGCAGCCAAGAGGAGTTGGCTAATCCCTACGAGCAGTACTTC.

The V gene is TRBV19, the J gene TRBJ2-1; no clear D. This CDR3 spans 12 amino acids. Trimming took 3 bases from V and 5 from J, leaving 5 bases between them. CDR1 and CDR2 (germline): LNHDA, SQIVND (reference sequence). The DNA of the CDR3 is TGTGCCAGTAGTATGGCCCACAATGAGCAGTTCTTC. Translated: CASSMAHNEQFF.

Turning to this clone: Additional DNA sequences in this sample encode the identical CDR3. The chain carries TRBV9 and TRBJ2-2, with 8 positions matching TRBD2. The CDR3 covers 17 residues. V lost 2 bases, J lost 1 base, and 7 bases stayed unmatched. Looked up from germline, CDR1 is SGDLS and CDR2 is YYNGEE. The CDR3 loop reads CASSVALAGGNTGELFF. CDR3 DNA sequence: TGTGCCAGCAGCGTGGCTCTAGCGGGCGGGAACACCGGGGAGCTGTTTTTT.

This chain joins TRBV5-6 and TRBJ1-2; D unclear. Trimming removed 0 bases from V and 3 bases from J, with 12 bases in between. The CDR3 covers 15 residues. The germline gives CDR1 SGHDT, CDR2 YYEEEE. CDR3 nucleotide sequence: TGTGCCAGCAGCTTGGGATCAAGAGGAGACTATGGCTACACCTTC. It codes for CASSLGSRGDYGYTF.

The rearrangement joins TRBV4-3 to TRBJ2-3, with 9 bases lining up with TRBD2. Unmatched junction bases numbered 4, after V lost 3 bases and J lost 0 bases. The CDR3 is made up of 16 amino acids. CDR1 LGHNA and CDR2 YSLEER come from the germline V gene. The CDR3 nucleotides read TGCGCCAGCAGCCATTTAGCGGGGGCTAGCACAGATACGCAGTATTTT. Its translation: CASSHLAGASTDTQYF.

The chain is built from TRBV5-5 and TRBJ1-4, with D possibly matching TRBD1 (5 bases). This CDR3 contains 14 residues. Germline CDR1 reads SGHKS; CDR2 reads YYEKEE (reference sequence). Trimming shortened V by 1 base and J by 6 bases, and 10 bases separated the two germline ends. The CDR3 protein is CASSLRGAHEKLFF. As DNA, the CDR3 is TGTGCCAGCAGCTTGAGAGGGGCGCATGAAAAACTGTTTTTT. Looking up the rest from reference TRBV5-5 and TRBJ1-4 gives the full variable domain: DAGVTQSPTHLIKTRGQQVTLRCSPISGHKSVSWYQQVLGQGPQFIFQYYEKEERGRGNFPDRFSARQFPNYSSELNVNALLLGDSALYLCASSLRGAHEKLFFGSGTQLSVL.

The chain couples TRBV2 to TRBJ2-7, with D perhaps TRBD1 (6 bases). Looked up from germline, CDR1 is SNHLY and CDR2 is FYNNEI. This CDR3 comprises 11 residues. V was trimmed by 9 bases and J by 5 bases, leaving 11 bases between them. The CDR3 region is CARKTGNEQYF. The CDR3 bases are TGTGCCAGGAAGACAGGCAACGAGCAGTACTTC.

J is TRBJ2-5 and V is TRBV11-3, with unresolved D. The V gene's germline CDR1 is SGHNT and CDR2 YENEEA. The V and J ends lost 0 bases and 5 bases respectively, with 7 bases between them. CDR3 length: 13 residues. The DNA for the CDR3 is TGTGCCAGCAGCTTAGAGGGTCGTGAGACCCAGTACTTC. This sequence encodes CASSLEGRETQYF.

The V gene is TRBV15, the J gene TRBJ1-2, with D tentatively TRBD1 (6 bases). The V end lost 1 base, the J end lost 4 bases, and 13 bases lay between the germline ends. Looked up from germline, CDR1 is LNHNV and CDR2 is YYDKDF (reference sequence). The CDR3 covers 15 residues. The CDR3 region has the DNA TGTGCCACCAGCAGAGGGGACACAGGGCCCTATGGCTACACCTTC. Translation gives CATSRGDTGPYGYTF.

This clone was seen a few times. This chain joins TRBV5-1 and TRBJ2-2, with D perhaps TRBD2 (5 bases). The CDR3 has 15 residues. Trimming stripped 0 bases from V and 1 base from J, with 7 bases between. The V gene's germline CDR1 is SGHRS and CDR2 YFSETQ. DNA for the CDR3: TGCGCCAGCAGCTTGGGAGCGGTGAACACCGGGGAGCTGTTTTTT. Its protein is CASSLGAVNTGELFF.

This chain connects TRBV30 to TRBJ1-1; no clear D. V lost 2 bases to trimming and J lost 5 bases, with 12 bases between them. This CDR3 is 13 amino acids long. Looked up from germline, CDR1 is GTSNPN and CDR2 is SVGIG (reference sequence). As DNA, the CDR3 is TGTGCCTGGAGTAAGGGTAGGGTAACTGAAGCTTTCTTT. Translated: CAWSKGRVTEAFF. The variable domain in full, with the rest retrieved from reference TRBV30 and TRBJ1-1, is SQTIHQWPATLVQPVGSPLSLECTVEGTSNPNLYWYRQAAGRGLQLLFYSVGIGQISSEVPQNLSASRPQDRQFILSSKKLLLSDSGFYLCAWSKGRVTEAFFGQGTRLTVV.

The chain uses TRBV7-2 and TRBJ2-1; no reliable D call. Germline V CDR1 and CDR2: SGHTA, FQGNSA. V lost 1 base to trimming and J lost 5 bases, with 6 bases between them. The CDR3 is 13 amino acids. The CDR3 sequence: CASSLVSHNEQFF. In DNA form, the CDR3 reads TGTGCCAGCAGCTTAGTGAGCCACAATGAGCAGTTCTTC.

V is TRBV5-3 and J is TRBJ1-4; TRBD1 matches at 8 bases. TRBV5-3 is labeled an ORF, and its function is uncertain. This CDR3 spans 13 amino acids. V gave up 8 bases and J gave up 7 bases; unmatched junction bases: 7. The CDR3 nucleotides read TGTGCCAGTGGACAGGGAATTTCTGAAAAACTGTTTTTT. The encoded protein is CASGQGISEKLFF.

V and J are TRBV5-5 and TRBJ1-2; D unclear. The germline V gene encodes CDR1 SGHKS and CDR2 YYEKEE (reference sequence). Trimming shortened V by 4 bases and J by 2 bases, and 3 bases separated the two germline ends. CDR3 length: 11 amino acids. The CDR3 sequence: CASSVNYGYTF. The CDR3 coding sequence is TGTGCCAGCAGCGTCAACTATGGCTACACCTTC.

This chain links TRBV6-4 with TRBJ2-2; 13 bases fit TRBD2. The CDR3 loop spans 16 amino acids. Germline V gene sequence: CDR1 MRHNA, CDR2 SNTAGT. With V trimmed by 8 bases and J by 1 base, 4 bases remained unmatched. This CDR3 reads CASATSGGLNTGELFF. The CDR3 DNA reads as TGTGCCAGCGCGACTAGCGGGGGGCTGAACACCGGGGAGCTGTTTTTT.

About this clone: The junction does not match germline at one end; this may be a read error. The genes are TRBV18 and TRBJ2-5; no clear D. CDR3 size: 14 residues. Germline loops: CDR1 KGHSH, CDR2 LQKENI. The CDR3, as DNA: TGTGCCAGCACACCGAGTATGGGGTCGGAGACCCAGTACTTC. It is translated as CASTPSMGSETQYF.

The J gene is TRBJ2-1, the V gene TRBV7-9; 14 nucleotides line up with TRBD2. This CDR3 region has 18 residues. Germline values: CDR1 SEHNR, CDR2 FQNEAQ (reference sequence). V lost 5 bases, J lost 4 bases, and 10 bases stayed unmatched. CDR3 coding DNA: TGTGCCAGCAGCGGAACCGGGACTAGCGGGGGAGCATACAATGAGCAGTTCTTC. Protein sequence: CASSGTGTSGGAYNEQFF.

This chain joins TRBV15 and TRBJ1-4; 11 bases agree with TRBD1. The CDR3 is made up of 14 amino acids. The V gene's germline CDR1 is LNHNV and CDR2 YYDKDF (reference sequence). Trimming took 6 bases from V and 8 from J; bases not matched to a gene: 5. The CDR3 reads CATSLDRGLEKLFF. The CDR3 DNA reads as TGTGCCACCAGTTTGGACAGGGGGCTGGAAAAACTGTTTTTT. The full variable domain, in which reference TRBV15 and TRBJ1-4 provide the parts outside the CDR3, is DAMVIQNPRYQVTQFGKPVTLSCSQTLNHNVMYWYQQKSSQAPKLLFHYYDKDFNNEADTPDNFQSRRPNTSFCFLDIRSPGLGDTAMYLCATSLDRGLEKLFFGSGTQLSVL.

This clone was found once. This chain uses TRBV7-8 with TRBJ2-7, with D perhaps TRBD1 (5 bases). Trimming took off 5 bases at V and 1 base at J, with 15 bases between the two ends. This CDR3 is 15 amino acids long. Germline V gene sequence: CDR1 SGHVS, CDR2 FQNEAQ. The chain's CDR3 is CASSASRVLSYEQYF. The CDR3 region has the DNA TGTGCCAGCAGCGCATCCAGGGTCTTATCCTACGAGCAGTACTTC.

The rearrangement joins TRBV30 to TRBJ1-1; D unclear. Germline lookup yields CDR1 GTSNPN and CDR2 SVGIG (reference sequence). V shed 3 bases and J shed 4 bases, with 9 bases lying between them. The CDR3 spans 12 residues. The CDR3 DNA is TGTGCCTGGAGACATCTTGGCACTGAAGCTTTCTTT. It translates to CAWRHLGTEAFF.

The chain links TRBV7-2 to TRBJ2-5; D is unresolved. The length of the CDR3 is 16 residues. From germline, CDR1 is SGHTA and CDR2 FQGNSA. Trimming removed 5 bases at V and 1 base at J, with 17 bases between. CDR3 sequence reads: CASSPVKKRSQETQYF. The CDR3 DNA follows: TGTGCCAGCAGCCCCGTAAAAAAGAGGTCCCAAGAGACCCAGTACTTC.

The chain links TRBV6-1 to TRBJ1-4; D unclear. Trimming removed 2 bases at V and 0 bases at J, with 13 bases between. This CDR3 is built from 17 residues. Germline CDR1 and CDR2: MNHNS and SASEGT. The CDR3 here is CASSEISTLATNEKLFF. In DNA form, the CDR3 reads TGTGCCAGCAGTGAAATCAGTACGCTTGCAACTAATGAAAAACTGTTTTTT.

The chain combines TRBV6-5 with TRBJ1-5; D is possibly TRBD1 (5 bases). This CDR3 is 13 amino acids long. CDR1 and CDR2 (germline): MNHEY, SVGAGI. Trimming removed 6 bases at V and 0 bases at J, with 6 bases between. CDR3 sequence reads: CASRGVSNQPQHF. In nucleotides, the CDR3 is TGTGCCAGCAGAGGGGTTAGCAATCAGCCCCAGCATTTT.

This rearrangement joins TRBV6-6 to TRBJ1-4; possible D gene TRBD1, 5 bases. CDR3 size: 15 residues. Trimming removed 5 bases from V and 5 bases from J, with 15 bases in between. From germline, CDR1 is MNHNY and CDR2 SVGAGI (reference sequence). CDR3 bases: TGTGCCAGCAGTGACCCGCGGGGGAAAAATGAAAAACTGTTTTTT. Translated, it gives CASSDPRGKNEKLFF.

The rearrangement uses TRBV7-2 and TRBJ2-1; no clear D. The V and J ends lost 1 base and 4 bases respectively, with 2 bases between them. The germline CDR1 and CDR2 sequences are SGHTA and FQGNSA. The CDR3 has 12 residues. The CDR3 DNA reads as TGTGCCAGCAGCTTAGATTACAATGAGCAGTTCTTC. It codes for CASSLDYNEQFF.